What follows is one TCR beta chain and its context. The antigen is unknown. Profiled with immunoSEQ multiplex PCR; TCRdb holds only in-frame clones, not every one. The sample yields under 200,000 clones, roughly 90% seen once. The length of the CDR3 is 15 residues. Germline values: CDR1 SQVTM, CDR2 ANQGSEA. V lost 0 bases and J lost 12; bases outside the gene matches: 10. The sample comes from a study of cytomegalovirus exposure and HLA in healthy donors. The study, taken as a whole, reports: The study designated roughly 160 TCR beta chains cytomegalovirus-associated. In vitro assays verified that a few CMV-associated chains recognized CMV antigens specifically.

Sequenced material: PBMCs. The clonotype originates from a woman in her 30s in good health and CMV-seronegative. The chain recombines TRBV29-1 with TRBJ2-7, with TRBD2 identical over 14 bases. The CDR3 loop is CSVEEGLAGDVPSYF. Written as DNA, the CDR3 is TGCAGCGTTGAAGAGGGACTAGCGGGAGATGTTCCCTCGTACTTC.